This record covers a single T cell receptor beta chain. Its specificity is not known. The CDR3 is 12 amino acids. Germline V CDR1 and CDR2: SGHDT, YYEEEE. Trimming took 3 bases from V and 9 from J, leaving 9 bases between them. This entry comes from a study of T cells in localized non-small cell lung cancer. Study findings and constraints: Among blood samples, higher T cell density accompanied longer overall survival. Appearing in adjacent lung were a median about 59 of the top 100 tumor clones.

Clones were read by immunoSEQ multiplex PCR, and TCRdb kept only the in-frame ones, dropping some. This sample yields 58,000 or so clones, of which 85% to 90% are seen a single time; around 1.8% belongs to the top ten. The sequencing here drew on peripheral blood, taken before any cancer treatment. The sequence derives from a woman aged 35 to 70 with stage I lung adenocarcinoma. The chain combines TRBV5-6 with TRBJ2-2; D may match TRBD1 or TRBD2 (5 bases each). In nucleotides, the CDR3 is TGTGCCAGCAGCTGGGACGAGAGGGAGCTGTTTTTT. This gives the protein CASSWDERELFF.